This paragraph reports one TCR beta chain. The entry originates in a study of glioma-infiltrating T cells after dendritic cell vaccination. Study background: The vaccine used monocyte-derived dendritic cells pulsed overnight with autologous tumor lysate.

V was shortened by 7 bases and J by 7 bases, with 14 bases between the two germline ends. CDR3 size: 12 residues. Germline CDR1 and CDR2: SNHLY and FYNNEI. Repertoires were generated with immunoSEQ multiplex PCR, while TCRdb's copy carries only in-frame clones and drops some. This repertoire shows tens of thousands of clones, 70% to 90% found once; its top ten account for 15% to 18%. None of the glioblastoma patients had an isocitrate dehydrogenase mutation. This TCR came from a human donor with glioblastoma. The material sequenced was blood, taken before dendritic cell vaccination. The chain joins TRBV2 to TRBJ2-7; D perhaps matches TRBD1 (5 bases). The CDR3 spells CASTPGLGEQYF. In DNA form, the CDR3 reads TGTGCCAGCACCCCAGGGCTTGGTGAGCAGTACTTC.